Listed here is a single T cell receptor beta chain. The V gene's germline CDR1 is MNHNS and CDR2 SASEGT. V was clipped by 3 bases and J by 2 bases; unmatched bases: 0. The CDR3 runs 13 residues. PCR primers comprised 60 Vbeta and 13 Jbeta primers. Assay: immunoSEQ multiplex PCR; the TCRdb copy retains only in-frame clones and omits some. The table has hundreds of thousands of clones, roughly 70% seen once. This entry belongs to a study of cytomegalovirus exposure and HLA in healthy donors. Input material: PBMCs. The clonotype was recovered from a female donor in good health and CMV-seronegative. The gene calls are TRBV6-1 and TRBJ2-7; TRBD2 matches at 8 bases. The CDR3: CASSDGRAYEQYF. CDR3 DNA: TGTGCCAGCAGTGACGGGAGGGCCTACGAGCAGTACTTC.